The 27 T cell receptor beta chains listed next were all sequenced from one sample in a study of T-cell reconstitution after alpha-beta-depleted transplantation in children. A library of TCRbeta sequences, prepared with unique molecular identifiers, was generated. TCRdb called the PCR reads again in MiXCR, with one record for every CDR3 protein. The table lists 440,000 or so distinct CDR3 sequences, 43% of them singletons, with 25% to 30% in the top ten. This specimen was PBMCs, taken before TCRalphabeta/CD19-depleted stem cell transplant. Receptors were obtained from a girl aged 2-10 years with aplastic anemia, due to receive a stem cell transplant.

The rearrangement links TRBV4-2 to TRBJ2-1; TRBD2 matches 10 bases. The CDR3 runs 16 residues. V lost 1 base and J lost 4; bases outside the gene matches: 4. Germline CDR1 is LGHNA and CDR2 is YNFKEQ. In DNA form, the CDR3 reads TGTGCCAGCAGCCAAGCGGGACTAGCGCTATACAATGAGCAGTTCTTC. This encodes CASSQAGLALYNEQFF.

This clonotype was picked up one time. V is TRBV20-1 and J is TRBJ2-5, with D hard to call. The V end lost 1 base, the J end lost 1 base, and 7 bases lay between the germline ends. Germline V gene lookup returns CDR1 DFQATT and CDR2 SNEGSKA (reference sequence). The CDR3 is 13 amino acids. DNA of the CDR3: TGCAGTGCTAGAGCGACGATCCAAGAGACCCAGTACTTC. Amino acid sequence: CSARATIQETQYF.

The chain is built from TRBV20-1 and TRBJ2-7; D is unresolved. The germline V gene encodes CDR1 DFQATT and CDR2 SNEGSKA (reference sequence). Trimming stripped 6 bases from V and 0 bases from J, with 9 bases between. This CDR3 is built from 12 residues. This CDR3 reads CSAGRTSYEQYF. The CDR3 DNA follows: TGCAGTGCAGGGCGAACCTCCTACGAGCAGTACTTC.

The rearrangement joins TRBV5-1 to TRBJ2-6; no clear D. V was clipped by 0 bases and J by 0 bases, with 13 bases between them. The CDR3 runs 18 residues. CDR1 and CDR2 (germline): SGHRS, YFSETQ. The CDR3 bases are TGCGCCAGCAGCTTGGGGCAGCCAAAGTGCTCTGGGGCCAACGTCCTGACTTTC. Its translation: CASSLGQPKCSGANVLTF.

V usage is TRBV11-2 and J usage is TRBJ2-5, with D maybe TRBD1 (6 bases). The CDR3 length is 16 residues. V shed 5 bases and J shed 1 base, with 17 bases lying between them. Germline-derived CDR1 and CDR2 are SGHAT and FQNNGV. CDR3 in amino acids: CASSPQGQTLQETQYF. The CDR3 coding sequence is TGTGCCAGCAGCCCCCAGGGACAAACCCTCCAAGAGACCCAGTACTTC.

This clonotype was picked up many times. The V gene is TRBV7-9, the J gene TRBJ1-1, with D possibly TRBD1 on 5 matching bases. Germline V CDR1 and CDR2: SEHNR, FQNEAQ (reference sequence). V was clipped by 7 bases and J by 4 bases, with 13 bases between them. The CDR3 spans 13 residues. The CDR3, as DNA: TGTGCCAGCATCAGACCAGGGTCCACTGAAGCTTTCTTT. As protein: CASIRPGSTEAFF.

This clonotype was picked up a small number of times. This chain connects TRBV11-2 to TRBJ2-5, with 8 positions matching TRBD2. Looked up from germline, CDR1 is SGHAT and CDR2 is FQNNGV. CDR3 length equals 16 residues. The trim removed 5 bases at V and 5 bases at J, leaving 13 bases unmatched. CDR3 sequence (DNA): TGTGCCAGCAGCCCACAGGGTAGCGGGATGATGGAGACCCAGTACTTC. It yields the protein CASSPQGSGMMETQYF.

This clonotype was seen a few times. The genes are TRBV20-1 and TRBJ1-1, with 7 nucleotides matching TRBD1. The CDR3 length is 17 residues. The V gene's germline CDR1 is DFQATT and CDR2 SNEGSKA (reference sequence). V trimming: 3 bases; J trimming: 1 base; junction bases outside the gene matches: 14. DNA of the CDR3: TGCAGTGCTAGGCCGACAGGGACCAACCCAGGGAACACTGAAGCTTTCTTT. This sequence encodes CSARPTGTNPGNTEAFF.

This clonotype was seen at least ten times. At one of its ends the junction is not consistent with the germline gene, which may arise from a read error. The genes are TRBV7-2 and TRBJ2-1; D is unresolved. CDR3 length: 15 residues. Germline CDR1 and CDR2: SGHTA and FQGNSA. The CDR3 bases are TGTGCCAGCAGCTTAGCGAGTTCCTCCAACAATGAGCAGTTCTTC. Protein: CASSLASSSNNEQFF.

This clonotype came up a few times. The chain recombines TRBV20-1 with TRBJ1-3, with 8 bases aligning to TRBD1. V lost 6 bases to trimming and J lost 1 base; unmatched junction nucleotides: 8. This CDR3 spans 15 amino acids. Germline CDR1 is DFQATT and CDR2 is SNEGSKA (reference sequence). The CDR3 is CSAPGQGASGNTIYF. The CDR3 DNA reads as TGCAGTGCCCCAGGGCAGGGGGCGTCTGGAAACACCATATATTTT.

The chain couples TRBV13 to TRBJ2-3; 12 nucleotides agree with TRBD2. This CDR3 spans 17 amino acids. V shed 2 bases, J shed 5 bases, and the junction held 8 bases outside the gene matches. The germline CDR1 and CDR2 sequences are PRHDT and FYEKMQ (reference sequence). The CDR3 DNA reads as TGTGCCAGCAGCTTATCTTCTAGCGGGAGGGATGTAGATACGCAGTATTTT. Encoded protein: CASSLSSSGRDVDTQYF.

There are a few counts of this clonotype. This chain links TRBV6-1 with TRBJ1-2; D possibly corresponds to TRBD1 (5 bases). Trimming took off 6 bases at V and 9 bases at J, with 20 bases between the two ends. This CDR3 comprises 14 residues. The germline V gene encodes CDR1 MNHNS and CDR2 SASEGT. The CDR3 DNA is TGTGCCAGCAGATCGGCCGGGACGGGCTTTCGCTACACCTTC. It specifies CASRSAGTGFRYTF.

This rearrangement joins TRBV19 to TRBJ2-3; D may correspond to TRBD1 or TRBD2 (5 bases each). V was trimmed by 4 bases and J by 2 bases, leaving 22 bases between them. Looked up from germline, CDR1 is LNHDA and CDR2 is SQIVND (reference sequence). CDR3 length: 18 amino acids. CDR3 amino acids: CASSTSLLDRGDTDTQYF. The CDR3 bases are TGTGCCAGTAGTACGAGCCTTTTAGATAGGGGAGACACAGATACGCAGTATTTT.

The chain couples TRBV29-1 to TRBJ2-2, with D possibly being TRBD1 (6 bases). V was shortened by 7 bases and J by 1 base, with 10 bases between the two germline ends. Germline CDR1 SQVTM, CDR2 ANQGSEA. CDR3 size: 13 residues. Written as DNA, the CDR3 is TGCAGCGCCGGACAGTTGAACACCGGGGAGCTGTTTTTT. It codes for CSAGQLNTGELFF.

This rearrangement joins TRBV27 to TRBJ2-1; TRBD2 aligns across 12 bases. Germline values: CDR1 MNHEY, CDR2 SMNVEV (reference sequence). V lost 5 bases and J lost 6; bases outside the gene matches: 5. CDR3 length: 15 amino acids. As DNA, the CDR3 is TGTGCCAGCAGTCCTAGCGGGAGGGGGAGCAATGAGCAGTTCTTC. This translates into CASSPSGRGSNEQFF.

As for this clonotype: At one boundary the junction diverges from the germline segment, which might be a read error. J is TRBJ2-5 and V is TRBV19, with unresolved D. Germline V CDR1 and CDR2: LNHDA, SQIVND (reference sequence). The CDR3 is 13 amino acids. CDR3 nucleotide sequence: TGTGCCAGTAGTAGGGCCAAGCAAGGGACCCAGTACTTC. Translation gives CASSRAKQGTQYF.

This clonotype was counted only a few times. This chain uses TRBV5-6 with TRBJ1-3; D may be TRBD1 (6 bases). The CDR3 covers 14 residues. From germline, CDR1 is SGHDT and CDR2 YYEEEE. The V and J ends lost 4 bases and 5 bases respectively, with 13 bases between them. CDR3: CASSLRGGRNTIYF. CDR3 in DNA: TGTGCCAGCAGCCTGAGAGGGGGGAGAAACACCATATATTTT.

This clonotype was seen only a few times. The chain uses TRBV28 and TRBJ2-3, with D maybe TRBD1 (5 bases). Germline CDR1 MDHEN, CDR2 SYDVKM. Trimming stripped 6 bases from V and 3 bases from J, with 13 bases between. This CDR3 comprises 14 residues. For the CDR3, the DNA is TGTGCCAGCAGCCTGCCCCCAGGGACAGATACGCAGTATTTT. Translation: CASSLPPGTDTQYF.

The V and J genes are TRBV29-1 and TRBJ2-2; maybe TRBD2 (6 bases). The CDR3 extends over 15 amino acids. V was trimmed by 4 bases and J by 4 bases, leaving 16 bases between them. Germline V gives CDR1 SQVTM, CDR2 ANQGSEA. The CDR3 spells CSVVSGQELTGELFF. In nucleotides, the CDR3 is TGCAGCGTTGTAAGCGGGCAGGAACTCACCGGGGAGCTGTTTTTT.

The chain employs TRBV20-1 and TRBJ1-1; D not certain. The V gene's germline CDR1 is DFQATT and CDR2 SNEGSKA (reference sequence). CDR3 length equals 13 residues. With 1 base removed from V and 2 bases from J, the gap between germline ends came to 8 bases. The CDR3 bases are TGCAGTGCTAGAGGGACGGCAAACACTGAAGCTTTCTTT. Amino acids: CSARGTANTEAFF.

The V gene is TRBV20-1, the J gene TRBJ2-1; 8 nucleotides line up with TRBD1. The CDR3 has 14 amino acids. Germline V gene sequence: CDR1 DFQATT, CDR2 SNEGSKA (reference sequence). V shed 3 bases and J 6 bases; nucleotides not matched to a gene: 7. Here the CDR3 reads CSASPMTGANEQFF. CDR3 in DNA: TGCAGTGCTAGCCCTATGACAGGGGCCAATGAGCAGTTCTTC.

The J gene is TRBJ2-7, the V gene TRBV7-2; D gene unclear. Germline V gives CDR1 SGHTA, CDR2 FQGNSA. The CDR3 loop spans 13 amino acids. V was cut by 6 bases and J by 0 bases, with 9 bases left in between. The CDR3 nucleotides are TGTGCCAGCAGACCTCAAAGCTCCTACGAGCAGTACTTC. This gives the protein CASRPQSSYEQYF.

This clonotype was detected many times. V is TRBV20-1 and J is TRBJ2-5; TRBD1 agrees at 9 bases. CDR3 length equals 14 residues. The germline V gene encodes CDR1 DFQATT and CDR2 SNEGSKA (reference sequence). J was trimmed by 2 bases and V by 3 bases; bases with no gene match: 4. CDR3 in DNA: TGCAGTGCTAGTGACAGGGGGTCTCAAGAGACCCAGTACTTC. Amino acids: CSASDRGSQETQYF.

The chain carries TRBV3-1 and TRBJ1-6; no reliable D call. Germline V gives CDR1 LGHDT, CDR2 YNNKEL (reference sequence). The germline V and J ends were trimmed by 1 base and 10 bases, with 11 bases remaining between them. The CDR3 runs 14 residues. CDR3 in DNA: TGTGCCAGCAGCCAAGGTGACGGAGGATCACCCCTCCACTTT. Its protein is CASSQGDGGSPLHF.

The rearrangement uses TRBV20-1 and TRBJ1-6; D is ambiguous. Germline V CDR1 and CDR2: DFQATT, SNEGSKA (reference sequence). Trimming shortened V by 6 bases and J by 7 bases, and 4 bases separated the two germline ends. The CDR3 runs to 10 residues. Here the CDR3 DNA reads TGCAGTGCGGCAAATTCACCCCTCCACTTT. It translates to CSAANSPLHF.

The chain has TRBV20-1 and TRBJ2-5; the D is unclear. CDR3 length equals 12 residues. The germline V and J ends were trimmed by 8 bases and 2 bases, with 12 bases remaining between them. Germline CDR1 DFQATT, CDR2 SNEGSKA (reference sequence). The CDR3 DNA reads as TGCAGTCTGATCGGCTTGCAAGAGACCCAGTACTTC. Encoded protein: CSLIGLQETQYF.

The table lists this clonotype with many counts. The V gene is TRBV3-1, the J gene TRBJ1-3; no firm D call. V was cut by 3 bases and J by 3 bases, with 9 bases left in between. This CDR3 contains 14 residues. Germline CDR1 and CDR2: LGHDT and YNNKEL (reference sequence). CDR3 region: CASSQASNGNTIYF. In DNA, the CDR3 is TGTGCCAGCAGCCAGGCCTCAAATGGAAACACCATATATTTT.